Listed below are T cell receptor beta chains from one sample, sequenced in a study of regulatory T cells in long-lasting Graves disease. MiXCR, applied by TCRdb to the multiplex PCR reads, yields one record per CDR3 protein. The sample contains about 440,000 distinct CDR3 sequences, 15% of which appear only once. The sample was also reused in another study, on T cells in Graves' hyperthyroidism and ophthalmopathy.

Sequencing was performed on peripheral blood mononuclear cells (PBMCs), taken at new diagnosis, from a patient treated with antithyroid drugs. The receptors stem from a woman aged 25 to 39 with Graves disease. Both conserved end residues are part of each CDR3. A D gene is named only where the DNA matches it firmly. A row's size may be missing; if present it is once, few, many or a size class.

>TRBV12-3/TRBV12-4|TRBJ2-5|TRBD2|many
TGTGCCAGCAGCTACTTCACAAGACTAGCGGGATTCCTAGAGACCCAGTACTTC
CASSYFTRLAGFLETQYF
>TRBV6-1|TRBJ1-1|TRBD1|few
TGTGCCAGCAGACAAGACAGGGCTGAAGCTTTCTTT
CASRQDRAEAFF
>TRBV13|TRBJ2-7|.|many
TGTGCCAGCAGCCCCCCCGGCCCCATCGAGCAGTACTTC
CASSPPGPIEQYF
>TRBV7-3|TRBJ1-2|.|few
TGTGCCAGCAGCCAATCGAGCGTTACTAACTATGGCTACACCTTC
CASSQSSVTNYGYTF
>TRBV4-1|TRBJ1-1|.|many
TGCGCCAGCAGCCACACCGGGGACACTGAAGCTTTCTTT
CASSHTGDTEAFF
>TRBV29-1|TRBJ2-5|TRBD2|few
TGCAGCGTTGGGGGGGGGGAGACCCAGTACTTC
CSVGGGETQYF
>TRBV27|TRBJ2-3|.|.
TGTGCCAACCAGCTACCTCCGACGGGGACCCAAAGGGATTTT
CANQLPPTGTQRDF
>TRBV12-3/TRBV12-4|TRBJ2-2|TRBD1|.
TGTGCCAGCCGGACAGGGGCGATAACCGGGGAGCTGTTTTTT
CASRTGAITGELFF
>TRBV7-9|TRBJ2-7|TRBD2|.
TGTGCCAGCAGCCGAGAAAGAATTCCTAGCGGGAAAGAGTCCTACGAGCAGTACTTC
CASSRERIPSGKESYEQYF
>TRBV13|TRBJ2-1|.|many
TGTGCCAGCAGCCTACCGGGACCCGCGTACAATGAGCAGTTCTTC
CASSLPGPAYNEQFF
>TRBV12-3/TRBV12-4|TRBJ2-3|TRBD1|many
TGTGCCAGCAGCGGACAGGCCCCCACAGATACGCAGTATTTT
CASSGQAPTDTQYF
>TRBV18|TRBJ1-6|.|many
TGTGCCAGCTCGTTAAACGGGGAGGCGGGTTCACCCCTCCACTTT
CASSLNGEAGSPLHF
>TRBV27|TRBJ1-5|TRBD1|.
TGTGCCAGCAGACTGACAGGGTCGCAGCCCCAGCATTTT
CASRLTGSQPQHF
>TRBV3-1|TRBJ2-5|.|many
TGTGCCAGCAGCCAAGAAGGGGGGTTACAAGAGACCCAGTACTTC
CASSQEGGLQETQYF
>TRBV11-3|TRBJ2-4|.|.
TGTGCCAGCAGCCTAAAGGGGAACATTCAGTACTTC
CASSLKGNIQYF
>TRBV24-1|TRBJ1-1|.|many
TGTGCCACCAGGGGACCGAACACTGAAGCTTTCTTT
CATRGPNTEAFF
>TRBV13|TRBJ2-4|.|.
TGTGCCAGCAGCTCCACTAATGCAGGTGGCAAAAACATTCAGTACTTC
CASSSTNAGGKNIQYF
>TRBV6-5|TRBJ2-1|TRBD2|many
TGTGCCAGCAGTTACTCGATTACTAGCGGGACTGAGCAGTTCTTC
CASSYSITSGTEQFF
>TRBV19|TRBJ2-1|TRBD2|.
TGTGCCAGTAGTTCTCAGCTAGCGGGAGCCCACAATGAGCAGTTCTTC
CASSSQLAGAHNEQFF
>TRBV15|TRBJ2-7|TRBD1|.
TGTGCCACCAGCCCTCCGGGACAGCTTTACGAGCAGTACTTC
CATSPPGQLYEQYF
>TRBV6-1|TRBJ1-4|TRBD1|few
TGTGCCAGCAGTGATAGGGACAGGGAGATAAAACTGTTTTTT
CASSDRDREIKLFF
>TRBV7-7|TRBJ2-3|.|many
TGTGCTAGCAGTCCGCGAAGGGATACGCAGTATTTT
CASSPRRDTQYF
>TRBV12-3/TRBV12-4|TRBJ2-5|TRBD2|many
TGTGCCAGCAGTCGAGGGACTAGCGGGAGGGCCTTAGAGACCCAGTACTTC
CASSRGTSGRALETQYF
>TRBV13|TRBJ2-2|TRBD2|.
TGTGCCAGCAGCTTCTGGCTAGCGGGGAACACCGGGGAGCTGTTTTTT
CASSFWLAGNTGELFF
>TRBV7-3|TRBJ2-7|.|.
TGTGCCAGCAGCCCGTCAGGAGGGTTTCAGTGCGAGCAGTACTTC
CASSPSGGFQCEQYF
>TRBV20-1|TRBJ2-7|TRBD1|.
TGCAGTGTCCGATCGGACAGGAGAATATACGAGCAGTACTTC
CSVRSDRRIYEQYF
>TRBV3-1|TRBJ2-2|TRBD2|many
TGTGCCAGCAGCCCCACGGGACTAGCATCCGGGGAGCTGTTTTTT
CASSPTGLASGELFF
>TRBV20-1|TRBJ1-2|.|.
TGCAGTGCCCAAGAGGACCCAGATGGCTACACCTTC
CSAQEDPDGYTF
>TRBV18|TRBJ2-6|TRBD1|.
TGTGCCAGCTCCGGACAGGGGGGCGCTGGGGCCAACGTCCTGACTTTC
CASSGQGGAGANVLTF
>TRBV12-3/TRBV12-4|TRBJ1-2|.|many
TGTGCCAGCAGCAATGGGGTCTATGGCTACACCTTC
CASSNGVYGYTF
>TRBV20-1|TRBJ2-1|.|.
TGCAGTGCGGACCAGGAGGAGCAGTTCTTC
CSADQEEQFF
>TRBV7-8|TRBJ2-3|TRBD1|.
TGTGCCAGCAGCTCTCATCGTCGAAAGGACAGGGGGCCGGATACGCAGTATTTT
CASSSHRRKDRGPDTQYF
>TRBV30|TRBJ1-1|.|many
TGTGCCTGGAGTGACGGTTTGAACACTGAAGCTTTCTTT
CAWSDGLNTEAFF
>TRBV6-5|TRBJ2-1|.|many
TGTGCCAGCAGTTACTCGAGGCGAGTGATGTACAATGAGCAGTTCTTC
CASSYSRRVMYNEQFF
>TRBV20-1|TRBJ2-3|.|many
TGCAGTGCTAGCGCCAGGGCTGTCACAGATACGCAGTATTTT
CSASARAVTDTQYF
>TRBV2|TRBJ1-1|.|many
TGTGCCAGCATTAGGACGGCGAACACTGAAGCTTTCTTT
CASIRTANTEAFF
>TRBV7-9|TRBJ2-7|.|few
TGTGCCAGCAGCGGACCCGGGACAACCCACGAGCAGTACTTC
CASSGPGTTHEQYF
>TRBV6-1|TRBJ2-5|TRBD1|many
TGTGCCAGCAGTGGACAGGGCGCAGAGACCCAGTACTTC
CASSGQGAETQYF
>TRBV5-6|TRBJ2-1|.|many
TGTGCCAGCAGCTTGGGGGATGAAAAGTTCTTC
CASSLGDEKFF
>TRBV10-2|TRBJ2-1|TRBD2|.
TGCGCCAGCGACGACCCCCTAGCGGGAGTCATAGTAGGGTCCTACAATGAGCAGTTCTTC
CASDDPLAGVIVGSYNEQFF
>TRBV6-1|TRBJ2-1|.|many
TGTGCCACCGCGCCGATGACGGCCACCTACAATGAGCAGTTCTTC
CATAPMTATYNEQFF
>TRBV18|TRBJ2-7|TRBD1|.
TGTGCCAGCTCAACAGGACAGGGAGAGGACGAGCAGTACTTC
CASSTGQGEDEQYF
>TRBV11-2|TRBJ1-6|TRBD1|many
TGTGCCAGCAGCACGGGACAGGATAATTCACCCCTCCACTTT
CASSTGQDNSPLHF
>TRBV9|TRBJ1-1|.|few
TGTGCCAGCAGGGAGGTGGGGAACACTGAAGCTTTCTTT
CASREVGNTEAFF
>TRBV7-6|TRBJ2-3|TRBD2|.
TGTGCCAGCAACCCGGGACTAGCAGCTAATACGCAGTATTTT
CASNPGLAANTQYF
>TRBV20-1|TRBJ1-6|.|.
TGCAGTGCTCCCCTAGGGGTGGGCTCCTATAATTCACCCCTCCACTTT
CSAPLGVGSYNSPLHF
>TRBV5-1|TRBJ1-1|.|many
TGCGCCAGCAGTGTTCAGGGCGACACTGAAGCTTTCTTT
CASSVQGDTEAFF